This entry describes one TCR beta chain. The sample comes from a study of blood T cell repertoires in COVID-19. Study-level information: The origin of the acute and convalescent COVID-19 samples was the United States, Italy and Spain. PBMCs, B-cell-depleted T cells, or T cells were the source of the cDNA or gDNA that made up the material.

CDR3 size: 15 residues. The junction had 7 bases not matched to a gene; V was cut back by 5 bases and J by 5 bases. Germline V CDR1 and CDR2: MDHEN, SYDVKM. The authors' processing: Amplification from reference gene primers served as the basis for estimated nucleated cell counts. The repertoire was sequenced with immunoSEQ multiplex PCR; TCRdb's copy has only in-frame clones and lacks some. V and J calls and clone size follow that table, whereas D and trimming were derived from the DNA. The sample yields about 17,000 clones, roughly three quarters seen once. The chain links TRBV28 to TRBJ2-2, with 8 bases that match TRBD1. The TCR was taken from a man in his sixties with acute or convalescent COVID-19. The sequenced sample was peripheral blood. The CDR3 spells CASSLRGLETGELFF. The DNA of the CDR3 is TGTGCCAGCAGTCTCAGGGGGCTAGAAACCGGGGAGCTGTTTTTT.